Listed below are T cell receptor beta chains from one sample, sequenced in a study of blood T cell repertoires in COVID-19. Clones were sequenced by immunoSEQ multiplex PCR, and TCRdb holds only the in-frame ones, with some missing. Of 190,000 or so clones in the sample, 75% to 90% were seen once. What was sequenced was PBMCs or T cells enriched from blood (not recorded which). These receptors were taken from a young man who had recovered from COVID-19. Both conserved end residues are part of each CDR3. The D gene is left open where the match is weak. The size of a clone is reported for some rows only, either as once, few or many, or as a class for expanded clones.

V gene: TRBV12-3/TRBV12-4; J gene: TRBJ1-1; D gene: TRBD1; clone size: NA; CDR3 DNA: TGTGCCAGCAGTTTAGAGACAGGGGCTGAAGCTTTCTTT; CDR3 protein: CASSLETGAEAFF
V gene: TRBV3-1/TRBV3-2; J gene: TRBJ2-1; D gene: NA; clone size: few; CDR3 DNA: TGTGCCAGCAGCCAGGCGGGTTACAATGAGCAGTTCTTC; CDR3 protein: CASSQAGYNEQFF
V gene: TRBV13; J gene: TRBJ1-2; D gene: NA; clone size: NA; CDR3 DNA: TGTGCCAGCAGCTTAGAAGGGGGGGACTATGGCTACACCTTC; CDR3 protein: CASSLEGGDYGYTF
V gene: TRBV24-1; J gene: TRBJ2-7; D gene: TRBD2; clone size: NA; CDR3 DNA: TGTGCCACCAGTGAGGGTCGGCGGGGGGGATCCTACGAGCAGTACTTC; CDR3 protein: CATSEGRRGGSYEQYF
V gene: TRBV7-9; J gene: TRBJ1-6; D gene: TRBD1; clone size: once; CDR3 DNA: TGTGCCAGCAGCCCCTTTGCAGGGGGTGACTCACCCCTCCACTTT; CDR3 protein: CASSPFAGGDSPLHF
V gene: TRBV28; J gene: TRBJ1-5; D gene: NA; clone size: NA; CDR3 DNA: TGTGCCAGCAGAACCGGACCCCAGCAGGGGCCCCAGCATTTT; CDR3 protein: CASRTGPQQGPQHF
V gene: TRBV19; J gene: TRBJ2-7; D gene: NA; clone size: NA; CDR3 DNA: TGTGCCAGTAGTATCGCCGAAGCGGCCCCCCACGAGCAGTACTTC; CDR3 protein: CASSIAEAAPHEQYF
V gene: TRBV5-4; J gene: TRBJ2-7; D gene: TRBD1; clone size: NA; CDR3 DNA: TGTGCCAGCAGCACCGGGACAGGGAACGAGCAGTACTTC; CDR3 protein: CASSTGTGNEQYF
V gene: TRBV11-2; J gene: TRBJ2-3; D gene: NA; clone size: NA; CDR3 DNA: TGTGCCAGCAGCTTAATCGGTTCAGATACGCAGTATTTT; CDR3 protein: CASSLIGSDTQYF
V gene: TRBV7-2; J gene: TRBJ2-2; D gene: TRBD1; clone size: NA; CDR3 DNA: TGTGCCAGCAGCTTGGACAGGGGATACACCGGGGAGCTGTTTTTT; CDR3 protein: CASSLDRGYTGELFF
V gene: TRBV2; J gene: TRBJ2-1; D gene: TRBD2; clone size: NA; CDR3 DNA: TGTGCCAGCAGTCCCGGGACTAGGAATGTAGATGAGCAGTTCTTC; CDR3 protein: CASSPGTRNVDEQFF
V gene: TRBV2; J gene: TRBJ1-4; D gene: TRBD1; clone size: NA; CDR3 DNA: TGTGCCAGCAGGTCCAACAGGGGCGAAAAACTGTTTTTT; CDR3 protein: CASRSNRGEKLFF
V gene: TRBV19; J gene: TRBJ1-5; D gene: NA; clone size: few; CDR3 DNA: TGTGCCAGTAGTATGTCCCATAATCAGCCCCAGCATTTT; CDR3 protein: CASSMSHNQPQHF
V gene: TRBV4-3; J gene: TRBJ2-1; D gene: TRBD2; clone size: NA; CDR3 DNA: TGCGCCAGCAGCCAAGATTTAGCGGGGCCCTACAATGAGCAGTTCTTC; CDR3 protein: CASSQDLAGPYNEQFF
V gene: TRBV29-1; J gene: TRBJ1-1; D gene: NA; clone size: few; CDR3 DNA: TGCAGCGTTGACAGGGACCGGGAGGGTGAAGCTTTCTTT; CDR3 protein: CSVDRDREGEAFF
V gene: TRBV4-3; J gene: TRBJ1-1; D gene: NA; clone size: NA; CDR3 DNA: TGCGCCAGCAGCCAAGATATAGGACAGAGCACTGAAGCTTTCTTT; CDR3 protein: CASSQDIGQSTEAFF
V gene: TRBV15; J gene: TRBJ1-1; D gene: NA; clone size: NA; CDR3 DNA: TGTGCCACCAGCAGAGACACCCCTCTAGGTTACACTGAAGCTTTCTTT; CDR3 protein: CATSRDTPLGYTEAFF
V gene: TRBV11-2; J gene: TRBJ2-1; D gene: NA; clone size: NA; CDR3 DNA: TGTGCCAGCAGCTCTGAGTTTTCGAGTGAGCAGTTCTTC; CDR3 protein: CASSSEFSSEQFF
V gene: TRBV6-5; J gene: TRBJ2-3; D gene: TRBD2; clone size: NA; CDR3 DNA: TGTGCCAGCAGACCAGCGGGAGGGAGGACAGATACGCAGTATTTT; CDR3 protein: CASRPAGGRTDTQYF
V gene: TRBV18; J gene: TRBJ1-1; D gene: NA; clone size: NA; CDR3 DNA: TGTGCCAGCTCACCACCGGTGAGCACTGAAGCTTTCTTT; CDR3 protein: CASSPPVSTEAFF
V gene: TRBV7-2; J gene: TRBJ2-2; D gene: TRBD2; clone size: NA; CDR3 DNA: TGTGCCAGCAGCTTGACTAGCGGGAGGGCCGGTCACGGGGAGCTGTTTTTT; CDR3 protein: CASSLTSGRAGHGELFF
V gene: TRBV27; J gene: TRBJ1-6; D gene: NA; clone size: NA; CDR3 DNA: TGTGCCAGCAGTTTAAAACCCGACAGGTCGGATTCACCCCTCCACTTT; CDR3 protein: CASSLKPDRSDSPLHF
V gene: TRBV6-5; J gene: TRBJ1-2; D gene: NA; clone size: NA; CDR3 DNA: TGTGCCAGCAGTACCGGGATCGGTTGGTACACCTTC; CDR3 protein: CASSTGIGWYTF
V gene: TRBV28; J gene: TRBJ1-5; D gene: TRBD1; clone size: few; CDR3 DNA: TGTGCCAGTACAAGGGGACAGAATCAGCCCCAGCATTTT; CDR3 protein: CASTRGQNQPQHF
V gene: TRBV4-3; J gene: TRBJ1-4; D gene: NA; clone size: NA; CDR3 DNA: TGCGCCAGCAGCCAAGATGATGGGGCAGACACGCGGAATGAAAAACTGTTTTTT; CDR3 protein: CASSQDDGADTRNEKLFF
V gene: TRBV9; J gene: TRBJ1-5; D gene: TRBD1; clone size: once; CDR3 DNA: TGTGCCAGCAGCGTAGCGGGGGACAGGGCTCAGCCCCAGCATTTT; CDR3 protein: CASSVAGDRAQPQHF
V gene: TRBV15; J gene: TRBJ2-3; D gene: NA; clone size: NA; CDR3 DNA: TGTGCCACCAGGGGGCAGGGGTTGGGCACAGATACGCAGTATTTT; CDR3 protein: CATRGQGLGTDTQYF
V gene: TRBV5-8; J gene: TRBJ2-7; D gene: TRBD1; clone size: NA; CDR3 DNA: TGTGCCAGCAGCTTGGAGGGGACAGGCATGTCCTACGAGCAGTACTTC; CDR3 protein: CASSLEGTGMSYEQYF
V gene: TRBV27; J gene: TRBJ2-1; D gene: TRBD1; clone size: NA; CDR3 DNA: TGTGCCAGCAGCCACGGGACAGCCTCCTACAATGAGCAGTTCTTC; CDR3 protein: CASSHGTASYNEQFF
V gene: TRBV28; J gene: TRBJ1-4; D gene: NA; clone size: NA; CDR3 DNA: TGTGCCAGCACCTACAGCGACAGAACTAATGAAAAACTGTTTTTT; CDR3 protein: CASTYSDRTNEKLFF
V gene: TRBV28; J gene: TRBJ1-5; D gene: NA; clone size: NA; CDR3 DNA: TGTGCCAGCAGTTTATTGAGTATGGGCCGCTTATTAGACCAGCCCCAGCATTTT; CDR3 protein: CASSLLSMGRLLDQPQHF
V gene: TRBV7-2; J gene: TRBJ2-7; D gene: TRBD2; clone size: NA; CDR3 DNA: TGTGCCAGCAGCCCCTCTCCTACTAGCGGGAGTTACGAGCAGTACTTC; CDR3 protein: CASSPSPTSGSYEQYF
V gene: TRBV4-1; J gene: TRBJ2-2; D gene: NA; clone size: NA; CDR3 DNA: TGCGCCAGCAGCCAAGGGCTAGCGAGTTACACCGGGGAGCTGTTTTTT; CDR3 protein: CASSQGLASYTGELFF
V gene: TRBV12-3/TRBV12-4; J gene: TRBJ1-2; D gene: NA; clone size: NA; CDR3 DNA: TGTGCCAGCGGTGGGTTGGGCCCTTATGGCTACACCTTC; CDR3 protein: CASGGLGPYGYTF
V gene: TRBV10-2; J gene: TRBJ2-5; D gene: TRBD2; clone size: NA; CDR3 DNA: TGCGCCAGCAACCTAGCGGCACTCTCCCTGGAGACCCAGTACTTC; CDR3 protein: CASNLAALSLETQYF
V gene: TRBV6-6; J gene: TRBJ2-7; D gene: TRBD2; clone size: NA; CDR3 DNA: TGTGCCAGCAGTCCGGACAGATCCAGGACTAGCGGTACCTACGAGCAGTACTTC; CDR3 protein: CASSPDRSRTSGTYEQYF
V gene: TRBV18; J gene: TRBJ1-1; D gene: TRBD1; clone size: once; CDR3 DNA: TGTGCCAGCTCACGGGGGACAGGGGAAGCTTTCTTT; CDR3 protein: CASSRGTGEAFF
V gene: TRBV19; J gene: TRBJ1-2; D gene: NA; clone size: NA; CDR3 DNA: TGTGCCAGTAGTATAGCCAGTGGCAACTATGGCTACACCTTC; CDR3 protein: CASSIASGNYGYTF
V gene: TRBV9; J gene: TRBJ2-2; D gene: NA; clone size: NA; CDR3 DNA: TGTGCCAGCAGGGTCGGTTTGCCCGAAAGACCCAAACCCCGACACCACCGCCCAACCGGGGAGCTGTTTTTT; CDR3 protein: CASRVGLPERPKPRHHRPTGELFF
V gene: TRBV10-3; J gene: TRBJ1-5; D gene: NA; clone size: NA; CDR3 DNA: TGTGCCATCAGTGAGTCGAGCGCGGACAATCAGCCCCAGCATTTT; CDR3 protein: CAISESSADNQPQHF
V gene: TRBV6-7; J gene: TRBJ2-2; D gene: TRBD2; clone size: NA; CDR3 DNA: TGTGCCAGCAGCTCCGGGACTAGCGGGAGAACCGGGGAGCTGTTTTTT; CDR3 protein: CASSSGTSGRTGELFF
V gene: TRBV28; J gene: TRBJ1-1; D gene: TRBD1; clone size: NA; CDR3 DNA: TGTGCCAGCAGTTTGGACAGGGGAGCTTTCTTT; CDR3 protein: CASSLDRGAFF